Only a few counts were recorded for the clone carrying this TCR beta chain. The sample is drawn from a study of blood T cells in healthy people across ages. Combining a sample-barcoded 5' primer with a J-beta primer mix, a second PCR ran for about 7 to 12 cycles. TCRdb called the 5' RACE reads again in MiXCR, with one record for every CDR3 protein. This table holds 850,000 to 1,000,000 distinct CDR3 sequences, roughly 51% found once. V shed 6 bases and J 7 bases; nucleotides not matched to a gene: 14. The CDR3 has 15 residues. Germline CDR1 ENHRY, CDR2 SYGVKD. This sequence originates from a woman aged 55-70 years in good health. The chain has TRBV10-3 and TRBJ1-2, with 7 bases lining up with TRBD1. The sequenced sample consisted of blood. The CDR3 DNA reads TGTGCCATCAGCCCCGGACAGGCGGTGAGGGTTGGCTACACCTTC. As protein: CAISPGQAVRVGYTF.